This T cell receptor (beta chain) emerged from a study of T cell changes during pregnancy in multiple sclerosis. Assay used: immunoSEQ multiplex PCR; TCRdb lists only in-frame clones, some missing. The data contain approximately 35,000 clones, roughly 92% of them singletons. Specimen: PBMCs (not recorded whether the cells were cultured). The sequence was obtained from a female donor with multiple sclerosis, enrolled in a pregnancy study.

The CDR3 here is CASSFPPSGRAVTGELFF. As DNA, the CDR3 is TGCGCCAGCAGCTTTCCCCCTAGCGGGAGGGCTGTTACCGGGGAGCTGTTTTTT. The chain recombines TRBV5-1 with TRBJ2-2, with 12 bases fitting TRBD2. The ends lost 2 bases at V and 5 bases at J; junction bases unmatched: 10. The germline V gene has CDR1 SGHRS and CDR2 YFSETQ. The CDR3 is made up of 18 amino acids. Filled out from reference TRBV5-1 and TRBJ2-2, the complete variable domain reads KAGVTQTPRYLIKTRGQQVTLSCSPISGHRSVSWYQQTPGQGLQFLFEYFSETQRNKGNFPGRFSGRQFSNSRSEMNVSTLELGDSALYLCASSFPPSGRAVTGELFFGEGSRLTVL.